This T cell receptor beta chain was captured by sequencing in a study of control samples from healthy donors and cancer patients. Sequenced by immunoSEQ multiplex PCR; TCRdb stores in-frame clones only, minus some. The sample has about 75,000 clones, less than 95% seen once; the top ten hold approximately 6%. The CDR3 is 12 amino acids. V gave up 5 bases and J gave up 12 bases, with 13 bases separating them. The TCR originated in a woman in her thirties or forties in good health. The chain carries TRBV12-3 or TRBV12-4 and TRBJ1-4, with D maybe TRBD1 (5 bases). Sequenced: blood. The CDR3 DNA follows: TGTGCCAGCAGTCAGGGAACCGGGGAACTGTTTTTT. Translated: CASSQGTGELFF.